The clone carrying this T cell receptor beta chain has at least ten counts. Unique molecular identifiers were built into the TCRbeta library. In TCRdb, the PCR reads were re-called with MiXCR into one record per CDR3 protein. The table has 500,000 to 750,000 distinct CDR3 sequences, approximately 12% seen once; the top ten hold around 2.2%. In germline, CDR1 is SEHNR, CDR2 FQNEAQ (reference sequence). V shed 10 bases and J shed 1 base, with 13 bases lying between them. The CDR3 sequence is 13 residues long. This sample is drawn from a study of T-cell reconstitution after alpha-beta-depleted transplantation in children.

This sequence originates from a male patient between 5 and 17 years old who had a stem cell transplant for acute myeloid leukemia, so the T cells may come from the graft donor. The sample consisted of PBMCs, mostly from graft donor cells, taken 360 days after TCRalphabeta/CD19-depleted stem cell transplant. The chain carries TRBV7-9 and TRBJ2-5; D is possibly TRBD1 (6 bases). The CDR3 region has the DNA TGTGCCACCACCCCGGACAGCCAAGAGACCCAGTACTTC. Protein sequence: CATTPDSQETQYF.